The 12 T cell receptor beta chains below all came from one sample that was sequenced in a study of T-cell reconstitution after alpha-beta-depleted transplantation in children. Researchers prepared the TCRbeta library using unique molecular identifiers, the study reports. TCRdb redid the calling of the PCR reads with MiXCR, one entry per CDR3 protein. The data contain about 310,000 distinct CDR3 sequences, around 25% of them singletons. Here the sequenced sample was PBMCs, mostly from graft donor cells, taken 180 days after TCRalphabeta/CD19-depleted stem cell transplant. These receptors all stem from a male patient younger than 18 who had a stem cell transplant for acute lymphoblastic leukemia, so the T cells may come from the graft donor.

This chain uses TRBV10-3 with TRBJ1-1; 7 nucleotides line up with TRBD1. Per germline, CDR1 ENHRY and CDR2 SYGVKD. V was clipped by 6 bases and J by 7 bases; unmatched bases: 8. The CDR3 spans 13 residues. CDR3 bases: TGTGCCATCAGAGCGACAGGGATGGTTGAAGCTTTCTTT. Translation: CAIRATGMVEAFF.

This chain joins TRBV11-2 and TRBJ2-1; 13 positions agree with TRBD2. Germline loops: CDR1 SGHAT, CDR2 FQNNGV. The CDR3 extends over 20 amino acids. J was trimmed by 5 bases and V by 0 bases; bases with no gene match: 13. The CDR3, as DNA: TGTGCCAGCAGCTTAGAACCGGGACTAGCGGGACGAGGTGGTCACAATGAGCAGTTCTTC. This codes for CASSLEPGLAGRGGHNEQFF.

This clonotype was seen only a few times. The chain joins TRBV4-1 to TRBJ2-7, with no clear D. The V gene lost 2 bases and the J gene lost 3 bases, with 17 bases spanning the gap. CDR1 MGHRA and CDR2 YSYEKL come from the germline V gene. The CDR3 covers 16 residues. The CDR3 loop reads CASSQTTLMRNYEQYF. The CDR3, as DNA: TGCGCCAGCAGCCAAACCACCCTTATGCGGAACTACGAGCAGTACTTC.

This clonotype was seen ten or more times. Here the CDR3 reads CSVVGTGWYEQYF. The DNA for the CDR3 is TGCAGCGTCGTAGGGACAGGGTGGTACGAGCAGTACTTC. The rearrangement links TRBV29-1 to TRBJ2-7; TRBD1 matches 9 bases. With V trimmed by 6 bases and J by 4 bases, 7 bases remained unmatched. Germline V gene sequence: CDR1 SQVTM, CDR2 ANQGSEA. The length of the CDR3 is 13 residues.

This clonotype was counted ten times or more. The chain carries TRBV12-3 or TRBV12-4 and TRBJ1-1; tentatively, D is TRBD1 (5 bases). V was trimmed by 3 bases and J by 1 base, leaving 12 bases between them. The CDR3 is made up of 15 amino acids. The CDR3 coding sequence is TGTGCCAGCAGTTTGCGGGTGGGACGGAACACTGAAGCTTTCTTT. It translates to CASSLRVGRNTEAFF.

This clonotype was found once. V usage is TRBV19 and J usage is TRBJ2-1, with TRBD2 identical over 10 bases. The junction had 6 bases not matched to a gene; V was cut back by 5 bases and J by 5 bases. CDR1 is LNHDA, CDR2 SQIVND, per germline (reference sequence). The length of the CDR3 is 15 residues. The CDR3 here is CASSPLAGADNEQFF. The CDR3 nucleotides read TGTGCCAGTAGTCCTCTAGCGGGAGCCGACAATGAGCAGTTCTTC.

The genes are TRBV20-1 and TRBJ2-1; 14 bases map to TRBD2. CDR3 length equals 19 residues. Per the germline V gene, CDR1 is DFQATT and CDR2 is SNEGSKA (reference sequence). Unmatched junction bases numbered 13, after V lost 2 bases and J lost 4 bases. CDR3 region: CSARFRGTSGSSLYNEQFF. The DNA of the CDR3 is TGCAGTGCTAGATTTCGAGGGACTAGCGGGAGTTCTTTGTACAATGAGCAGTTCTTC.

The chain is built from TRBV4-2 and TRBJ2-3; 14 bases are a match to TRBD2. Per germline, CDR1 LGHNA and CDR2 YNFKEQ. The CDR3 contains 18 residues. The junction had 5 bases not matched to a gene; V was cut back by 3 bases and J by 0 bases. The CDR3 protein is CASSHGLAGGPSTDTQYF. Here the CDR3 DNA reads TGTGCCAGCAGCCATGGACTAGCGGGAGGCCCTAGCACAGATACGCAGTATTTT.

V and J are TRBV6-5 and TRBJ2-3; 12 nucleotides align to TRBD2. The CDR3 runs to 17 residues. V dropped 2 bases and J dropped 2; count of bases not matched to a gene: 5. CDR1 is MNHEY, CDR2 SVGAGI, per germline. CDR3 in DNA: TGTGCCAGCAGTTACGCCCTAGCGGGAGGGCCCACAGATACGCAGTATTTT. Its translation: CASSYALAGGPTDTQYF.

V and J are TRBV20-1 and TRBJ1-2; 8 bases agree with TRBD1. This CDR3 spans 16 amino acids. After removal of 1 base from V and 4 bases from J, the junction contained 11 bases not matched to a gene. CDR1 is DFQATT and CDR2 is SNEGSKA in the germline V gene (reference sequence). The DNA of the CDR3 is TGCAGTGCTAGAGGCGGGACAGGTTTGACTGCCTATGGCTACACCTTC. This translates into CSARGGTGLTAYGYTF.

V gene TRBV6-5 combines with J gene TRBJ2-1; 9 bases map to TRBD1. V trimming: 6 bases; J trimming: 4 bases; junction bases outside the gene matches: 7. Germline V gene sequence: CDR1 MNHEY, CDR2 SVGAGI. The CDR3 has 15 residues. The DNA for the CDR3 is TGTGCCAGCAGCTACGACAGGGGGGGATACAATGAGCAGTTCTTC. It specifies CASSYDRGGYNEQFF.

In regard to this clonotype: The junction and the germline gene differ at one end; a read error may be behind it. The chain joins TRBV2 to TRBJ1-2, with D possibly TRBD1 on 6 matching bases. The CDR3 runs 13 residues. Germline V gene sequence: CDR1 SNHLY, CDR2 FYNNEI. CDR3 coding DNA: TGTGCCAGCTCCATACAGGGCTACTATGGCGACACCTTC. It is translated as CASSIQGYYGDTF.